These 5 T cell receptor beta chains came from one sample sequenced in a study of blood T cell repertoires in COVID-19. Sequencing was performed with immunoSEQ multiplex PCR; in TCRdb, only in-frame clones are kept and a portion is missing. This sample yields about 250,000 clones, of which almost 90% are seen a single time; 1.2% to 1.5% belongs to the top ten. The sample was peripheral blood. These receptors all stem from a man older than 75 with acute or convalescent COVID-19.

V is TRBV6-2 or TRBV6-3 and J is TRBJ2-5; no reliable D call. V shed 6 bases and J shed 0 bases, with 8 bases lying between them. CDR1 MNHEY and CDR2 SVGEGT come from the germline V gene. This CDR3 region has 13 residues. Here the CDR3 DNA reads TGTGCCAGCAGCCGGCCGTACCAAGAGACCCAGTACTTC. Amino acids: CASSRPYQETQYF.

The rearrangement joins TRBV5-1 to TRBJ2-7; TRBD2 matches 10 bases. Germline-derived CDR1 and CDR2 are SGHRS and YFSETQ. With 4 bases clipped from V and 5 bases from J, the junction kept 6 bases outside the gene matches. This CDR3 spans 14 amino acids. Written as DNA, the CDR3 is TGCGCCAGCAGCCTTAGCGGGGGGCTCGACGAGCAGTACTTC. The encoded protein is CASSLSGGLDEQYF. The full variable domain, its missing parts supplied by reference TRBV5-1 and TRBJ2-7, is KAGVTQTPRYLIKTRGQQVTLSCSPISGHRSVSWYQQTPGQGLQFLFEYFSETQRNKGNFPGRFSGRQFSNSRSEMNVSTLELGDSALYLCASSLSGGLDEQYFGPGTRLTVT.

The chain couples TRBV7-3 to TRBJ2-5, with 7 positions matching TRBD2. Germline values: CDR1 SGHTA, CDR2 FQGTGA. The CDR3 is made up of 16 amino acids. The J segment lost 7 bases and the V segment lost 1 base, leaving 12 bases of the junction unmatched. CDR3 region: CASSLRPLTGGGTQYF. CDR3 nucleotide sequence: TGTGCCAGCAGCTTAAGACCCCTAACGGGGGGAGGGACCCAGTACTTC.

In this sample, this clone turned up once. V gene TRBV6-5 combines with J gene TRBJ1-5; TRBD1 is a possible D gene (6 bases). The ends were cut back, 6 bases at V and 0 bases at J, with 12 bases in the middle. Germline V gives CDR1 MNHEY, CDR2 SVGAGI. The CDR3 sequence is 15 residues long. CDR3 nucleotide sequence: TGTGCCAGCAGGAGGAACAGGGATAGCAATCAGCCCCAGCATTTT. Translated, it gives CASRRNRDSNQPQHF.

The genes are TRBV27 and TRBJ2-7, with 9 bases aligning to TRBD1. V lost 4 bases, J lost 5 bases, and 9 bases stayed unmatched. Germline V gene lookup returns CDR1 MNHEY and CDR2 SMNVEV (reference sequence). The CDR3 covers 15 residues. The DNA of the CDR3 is TGTGCCAGCAGTTATGGGACAGGGATAAAGAACGAGCAGTACTTC. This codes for CASSYGTGIKNEQYF.